This entry concerns a single T cell receptor beta chain. This specimen belongs to a study of cytomegalovirus exposure and HLA in healthy donors. The V end was cut by 11 bases, the J end by 3 bases, with 16 bases between. The germline CDR1 and CDR2 sequences are MDHEN and SYDVKM. This CDR3 spans 14 amino acids. Although they were nominally healthy when sampled, donors likely had unrecorded immune exposures. Use of 60 Vbeta and 13 Jbeta primers characterized the PCR. Only in-frame clones appear in the TCRdb table, and some are missing; sequencing was by immunoSEQ multiplex PCR. This sample has about 150,000 clones; around 79% occur once, and the top ten carry 7.5% to 9%.

The sequence was obtained from a man younger than 40 in good health and CMV-seropositive. This rearrangement joins TRBV28 to TRBJ1-4; perhaps TRBD1 as D (5 bases). The sequenced material came from PBMCs. CDR3 protein: CASVPGTPNEKLFF. DNA for the CDR3: TGTGCCTCTGTCCCCGGGACTCCTAATGAAAAACTGTTTTTT.